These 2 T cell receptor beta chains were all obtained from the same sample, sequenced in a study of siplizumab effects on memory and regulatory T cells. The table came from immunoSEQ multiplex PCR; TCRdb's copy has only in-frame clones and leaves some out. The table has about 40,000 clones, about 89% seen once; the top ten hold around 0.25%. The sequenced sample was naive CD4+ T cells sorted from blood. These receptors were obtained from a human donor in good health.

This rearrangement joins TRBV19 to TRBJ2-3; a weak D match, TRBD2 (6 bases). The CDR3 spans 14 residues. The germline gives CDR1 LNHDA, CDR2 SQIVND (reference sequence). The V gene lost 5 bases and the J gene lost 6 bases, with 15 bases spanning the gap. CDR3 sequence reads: CASSPPEGPDTQYF. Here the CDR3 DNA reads TGTGCCAGTAGTCCCCCGGAGGGGCCCGATACGCAGTATTTT. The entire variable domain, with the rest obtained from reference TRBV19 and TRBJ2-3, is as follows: DGGITQSPKYLFRKEGQNVTLSCEQNLNHDAMYWYRQDPGQGLRLIYYSQIVNDFQKGDIAEGYSVSREKKESFPLTVTSAQKNPTAFYLCASSPPEGPDTQYFGPGTRLTVL.

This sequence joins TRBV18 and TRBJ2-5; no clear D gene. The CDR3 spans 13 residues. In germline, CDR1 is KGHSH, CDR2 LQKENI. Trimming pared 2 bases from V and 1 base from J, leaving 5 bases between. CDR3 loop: CASSPASQETQYF. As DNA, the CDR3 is TGTGCCAGCTCACCAGCCAGCCAAGAGACCCAGTACTTC.